The TCR beta chain described here comes from a study of T cell responses to AZD1222 COVID-19 vaccine. TCRdb's table, derived via immunoSEQ multiplex PCR, lists solely in-frame clones and lacks some. Among about 34,000 clones listed, roughly nine tenths were seen once. As regards this clone: Its specificity is unknown.

V lost 4 bases, J lost 3 bases, and 16 bases lay in between. CDR1 is SEHNR, CDR2 FQNEAQ, per germline (reference sequence). The CDR3 has 15 residues. General study findings and limits: At baseline, seropositivity was found in only six or seven AZD1222 recipients.

V gene TRBV7-9 combines with J gene TRBJ2-7; D is perhaps TRBD1 (5 bases). This sample comprised peripheral blood, obtained on day 0 of AZD1222 vaccination. The origin of this receptor is an adult in good health. The CDR3 sequence: CASSSGPAGNYEQYF. The CDR3 DNA reads TGTGCCAGCAGCTCAGGCCCCGCAGGGAACTACGAGCAGTACTTC.